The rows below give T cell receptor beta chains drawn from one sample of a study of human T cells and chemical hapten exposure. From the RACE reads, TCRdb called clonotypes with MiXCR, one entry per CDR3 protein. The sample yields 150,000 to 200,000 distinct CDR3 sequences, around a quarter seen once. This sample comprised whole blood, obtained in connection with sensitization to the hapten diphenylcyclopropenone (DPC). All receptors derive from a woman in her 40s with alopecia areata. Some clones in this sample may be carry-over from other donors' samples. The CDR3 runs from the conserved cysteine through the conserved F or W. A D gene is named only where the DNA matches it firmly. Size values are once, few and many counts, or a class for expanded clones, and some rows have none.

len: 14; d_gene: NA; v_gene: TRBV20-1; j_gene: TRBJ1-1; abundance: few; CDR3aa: CSASRGSLDTEAFF; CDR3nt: TGCAGTGCTAGCCGAGGGTCCTTGGACACTGAAGCTTTCTTT
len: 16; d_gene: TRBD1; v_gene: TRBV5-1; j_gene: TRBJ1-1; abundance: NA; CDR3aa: CASSLGTGGMNTEAFF; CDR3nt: TGCGCCAGCAGCCTGGGGACAGGGGGAATGAACACTGAAGCTTTCTTT
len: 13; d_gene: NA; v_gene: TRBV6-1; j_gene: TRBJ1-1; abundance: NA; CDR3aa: CASRDTWNTEAFF; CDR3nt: TGTGCCAGCCGTGACACCTGGAACACTGAAGCTTTCTTT
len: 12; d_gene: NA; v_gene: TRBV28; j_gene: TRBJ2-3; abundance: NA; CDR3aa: CASSSKTDTQYF; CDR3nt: TGTGCCAGTTCCTCCAAGACAGATACGCAGTATTTT
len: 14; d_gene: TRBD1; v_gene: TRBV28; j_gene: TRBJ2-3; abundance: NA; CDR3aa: CASSFSDRADTQYF; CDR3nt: TGTGCCAGCAGTTTTTCCGACAGGGCAGATACGCAGTATTTT
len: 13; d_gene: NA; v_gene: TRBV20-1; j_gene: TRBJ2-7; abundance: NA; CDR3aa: CSALDHRLIEQYF; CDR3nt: TGCAGTGCATTGGACCACCGGTTAATCGAGCAGTACTTC
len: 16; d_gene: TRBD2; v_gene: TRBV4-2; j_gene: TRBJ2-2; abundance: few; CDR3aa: CASSQEGGRQTGELFF; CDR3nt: TGTGCCAGCAGCCAAGAGGGCGGGAGACAAACCGGGGAGCTGTTTTTT
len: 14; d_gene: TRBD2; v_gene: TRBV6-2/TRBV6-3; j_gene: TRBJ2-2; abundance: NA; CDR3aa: CASSLLAGTGELFF; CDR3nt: TGTGCCAGCAGTTTGCTAGCGGGAACCGGGGAGCTGTTTTTT
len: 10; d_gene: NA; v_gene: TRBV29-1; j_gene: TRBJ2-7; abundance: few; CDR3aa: CSVVYGEQYF; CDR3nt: TGCAGCGTTGTCTACGGAGAGCAGTACTTC
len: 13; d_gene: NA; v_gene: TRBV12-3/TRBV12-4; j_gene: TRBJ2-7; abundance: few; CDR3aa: CASSPYQGYEQYF; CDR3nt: TGTGCCAGCAGTCCATACCAGGGATACGAGCAGTACTTC
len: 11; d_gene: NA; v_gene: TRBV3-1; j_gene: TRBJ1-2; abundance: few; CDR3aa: CASSQYAGYTF; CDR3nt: TGTGCCAGCAGCCAATATGCTGGCTACACCTTC
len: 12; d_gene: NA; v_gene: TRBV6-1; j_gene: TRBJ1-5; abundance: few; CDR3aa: CASKDNNQPQHF; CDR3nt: TGTGCCAGCAAGGACAACAATCAGCCCCAGCATTTT
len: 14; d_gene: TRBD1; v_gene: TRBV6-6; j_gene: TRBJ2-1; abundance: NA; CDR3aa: CASRIGQGNNEQFF; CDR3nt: TGTGCCAGCAGAATAGGACAGGGGAACAATGAGCAGTTCTTC
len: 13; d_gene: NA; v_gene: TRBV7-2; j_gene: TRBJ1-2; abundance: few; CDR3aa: CASSLAGKRAHTF; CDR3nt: TGTGCCAGCAGCTTAGCGGGGAAACGCGCCCACACCTTC
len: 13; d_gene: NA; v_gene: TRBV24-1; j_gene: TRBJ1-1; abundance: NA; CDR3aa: CATSDAGNTEAFF; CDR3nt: TGTGCCACCAGTGACGCGGGCAACACTGAAGCTTTCTTT
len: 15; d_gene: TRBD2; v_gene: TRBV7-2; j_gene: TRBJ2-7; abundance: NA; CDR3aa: CASSLGGGTVYEQYF; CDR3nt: TGTGCCAGCAGCTTAGGGGGAGGGACCGTTTACGAGCAGTACTTC
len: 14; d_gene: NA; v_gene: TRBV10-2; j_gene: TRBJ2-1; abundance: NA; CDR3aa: CASSESWENNEQFF; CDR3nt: TGCGCCAGCAGTGAGAGTTGGGAAAACAATGAGCAGTTCTTC
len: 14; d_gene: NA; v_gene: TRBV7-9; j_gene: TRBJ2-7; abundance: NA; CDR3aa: CASSLATPRDEQYF; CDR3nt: TGTGCCAGCAGCTTAGCGACCCCACGCGACGAGCAGTACTTC
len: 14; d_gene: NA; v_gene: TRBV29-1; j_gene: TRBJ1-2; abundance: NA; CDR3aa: CSVEDGGGSYGYTF; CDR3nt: TGCAGCGTTGAAGACGGCGGCGGTTCTTATGGCTACACCTTC
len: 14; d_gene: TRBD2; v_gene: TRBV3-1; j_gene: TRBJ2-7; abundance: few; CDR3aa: CASSQEGGTGEQYF; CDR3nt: TGTGCCAGCAGCCAAGAGGGGGGGACCGGCGAGCAGTACTTC
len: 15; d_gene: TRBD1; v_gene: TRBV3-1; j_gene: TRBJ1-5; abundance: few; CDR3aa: CASSPGTGANQPQHF; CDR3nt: TGTGCCAGCAGCCCCGGGACAGGGGCTAATCAGCCCCAGCATTTT
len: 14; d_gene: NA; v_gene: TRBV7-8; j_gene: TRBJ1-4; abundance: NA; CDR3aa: CASSFTGLDEKLFF; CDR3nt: TGTGCCAGCAGCTTTACAGGGTTGGATGAAAAACTGTTTTTT
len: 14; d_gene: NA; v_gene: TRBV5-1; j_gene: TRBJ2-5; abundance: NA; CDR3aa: CASSLAGDQETQYF; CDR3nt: TGCGCCAGCAGCTTGGCCGGAGACCAAGAGACCCAGTACTTC
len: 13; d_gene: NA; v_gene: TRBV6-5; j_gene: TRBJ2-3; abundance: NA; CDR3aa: CASRIGIIDTQYF; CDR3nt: TGTGCCAGCAGAATAGGGATAATAGATACGCAGTATTTT